The entry that follows covers one T cell receptor beta chain sequence. Sequencing was performed with immunoSEQ multiplex PCR; in TCRdb, only in-frame clones are kept and a portion is missing. The table shows tens of thousands of clones, with 94% occurring only once. This entry comes from a study of cytomegalovirus exposure and HLA in healthy donors. The specimen was PBMCs. This clonotype was sampled from a man aged 18 to 30 in good health and CMV-seropositive.

CDR3 sequence: CASSGSLARPDTQYF. As DNA, the CDR3 is TGTGCCAGCAGTGGTTCCCTAGCGAGGCCAGATACGCAGTATTTT. The rearrangement links TRBV6-4 to TRBJ2-3; possibly TRBD2 for D (6 bases). Deletions cut 4 bases from V and 4 bases from J, with 15 bases between. This CDR3 is built from 15 residues. CDR1 is MRHNA, CDR2 SNTAGT, per germline.